The entry below gives a single TCR beta chain sequence along with its context. The CDR3 covers 14 residues. Germline V gene lookup returns CDR1 SGHDN and CDR2 FVKESK. Trimming cost V 1 base and J 3 bases, with 10 bases left between them. This entry is derived from a study of blood T cell repertoires in COVID-19. Study background: Samples taken during acute and convalescent COVID-19 were collected in the United States, Italy and Spain.

Clones were read by immunoSEQ multiplex PCR, and TCRdb kept only the in-frame ones, dropping some. The data show about 140,000 clones, approximately 89% seen once. The receptor's source is a human donor in a cohort sampled during active COVID-19. The rearrangement links TRBV14 to TRBJ2-7, with a possible D match to TRBD2 (7 bases). Sequenced input: peripheral blood. The CDR3 here is CASSQGGGFYEQYF. The CDR3 DNA reads TGTGCCAGCAGCCAAGGCGGGGGCTTCTACGAGCAGTACTTC.